The entry below describes one TCR beta chain. The antigen is unknown. This sample is part of a study of T-cell memory formation after mild COVID-19. General observations from the study: Some clones that responded were present in memory (sampled pre-infection), which suggests cross-reactive memory joined. CD4+ clones that contracted lay mainly in CM and EM; CD8+ ones lay in EMRA.

TCRdb re-derived calls from the 5' RACE reads in MiXCR, one entry per CDR3 protein. The data hold over 400,000 distinct CDR3 sequences, with about 25% observed a single time. In germline, CDR1 is SGHRS, CDR2 YFSETQ. V lost 3 bases, J lost 2 bases, and 14 bases lay in between. This CDR3 spans 15 amino acids. This sequence joins TRBV5-1 and TRBJ1-1, with D perhaps TRBD1 (6 bases). Sequenced: PBMCs or a T cell subset sorted from them (not recorded which). This clonotype originated in an adult woman who had mild COVID-19 (a few samples of this study predate the infection). Cell type and time point are not known. The CDR3 DNA follows: TGCGCCAGCAGCTCCCCGGCAGGGGTAAACACTGAAGCTTTCTTT. It is translated as CASSSPAGVNTEAFF.